This T cell receptor beta chain was observed in a study of OX40 agonist ivuxolimab in advanced cancers. Background on the study: Cancers in dose escalation were hepatocellular, melanoma, renal cell and head and neck.

The V gene's germline CDR1 is LGHNT and CDR2 FRNRAP. Trimming left V 2 bases short and J 4 bases short, with 8 bases between. CDR3 size: 14 residues. Sequencing was performed with immunoSEQ multiplex PCR; in TCRdb, only in-frame clones are kept and a portion is missing. The sample records some 70,000 clones, around 87% being singletons. The receptor comes from an adult with an advanced solid tumor such as melanoma, head and neck, liver or kidney cancer. This chain joins TRBV12-5 and TRBJ2-2, with D perhaps assigned TRBD1 or TRBD2 (5 bases each). Sequenced here: CD4+ or CD8+ T cells sorted from blood, sampled in a trial of the OX40 agonist ivuxolimab. The CDR3 reads CASGLSGSTGELFF. CDR3 DNA sequence: TGTGCTAGTGGTTTGTCAGGGAGCACCGGGGAGCTGTTTTTT.